The clone carrying this T cell receptor beta chain was found a few times. Unique molecular identifiers were incorporated when the TCRbeta library was constructed. TCRdb re-called the PCR reads with MiXCR, one entry per CDR3 protein. The table lists around 480,000 distinct CDR3 sequences, around a third of them singletons. This record comes from a study of T-cell reconstitution after alpha-beta-depleted transplantation in children. The CDR3 runs 14 residues. J was trimmed by 7 bases and V by 8 bases; bases with no gene match: 9. Germline values: CDR1 MGHDK, CDR2 SYGVNS. Here the sequenced sample was PBMCs from the stem cell graft donor, taken from the stem cell graft. The chain is built from TRBV25-1 and TRBJ2-2; 8 bases agree with TRBD1. This TCR came from a human donor who donated a stem cell graft to a child with aplastic anemia. This CDR3 reads CASQRAGGIGELFF. The CDR3 DNA reads TGTGCCAGCCAACGAGCAGGGGGCATCGGGGAGCTGTTTTTT.